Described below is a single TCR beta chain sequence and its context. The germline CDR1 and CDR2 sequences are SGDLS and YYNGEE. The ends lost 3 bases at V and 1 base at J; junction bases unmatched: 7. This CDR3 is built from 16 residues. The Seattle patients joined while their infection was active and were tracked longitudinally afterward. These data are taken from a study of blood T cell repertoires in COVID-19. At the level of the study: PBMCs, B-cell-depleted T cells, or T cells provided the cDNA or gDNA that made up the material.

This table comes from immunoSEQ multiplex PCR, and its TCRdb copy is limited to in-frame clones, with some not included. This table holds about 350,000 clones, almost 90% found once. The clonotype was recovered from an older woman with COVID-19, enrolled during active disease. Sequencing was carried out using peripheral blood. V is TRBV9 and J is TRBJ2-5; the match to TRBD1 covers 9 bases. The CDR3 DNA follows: TGTGCCAGCAGCGCCCCACAGGGGGCTCCCCAAGAGACCCAGTACTTC. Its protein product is CASSAPQGAPQETQYF.